A single sample gave rise to the 27 T cell receptor beta chains below, sequenced in a study of T cells after yellow fever vaccination. TCRdb reprocessed the 5' RACE reads with MiXCR, giving one entry per CDR3 protein. The repertoire includes 300,000 to 350,000 distinct CDR3 sequences, about 4% of them detected once, and 24% sits in the top ten. The sample here was PBMCs, taken 5 days after the yellow fever booster vaccination. Receptors were obtained from a man between 18 and 29 years old who received the YFV17D yellow fever vaccine.

This clonotype was observed many times. The chain uses TRBV7-9 and TRBJ1-4; D remains ambiguous. The CDR3 contains 14 residues. The V end was cut by 2 bases, the J end by 7 bases, with 11 bases between. Germline CDR1 reads SEHNR; CDR2 reads FQNEAQ (reference sequence). The CDR3 DNA reads TGTGCCAGCAGCTTAATTGGATCAGGTGAAAAACTGTTTTTT. Its translation is CASSLIGSGEKLFF.

A few counts support this clonotype. This chain joins TRBV20-1 and TRBJ2-5; tentatively, D is TRBD1 (6 bases). The V gene lost 1 base and the J gene lost 4 bases, with 16 bases spanning the gap. The CDR3 contains 15 residues. The germline CDR1 and CDR2 sequences are DFQATT and SNEGSKA (reference sequence). The CDR3 loop is CSARVAGEGGETQYF. Here the CDR3 DNA reads TGCAGTGCTAGAGTAGCAGGGGAAGGGGGAGAGACCCAGTACTTC.

This chain uses TRBV12-3 or TRBV12-4 with TRBJ2-1; D not certain. Trimming took off 2 bases at V and 7 bases at J, with 15 bases between the two ends. The CDR3 length is 15 residues. The CDR3 loop reads CASSLLGIGQNEQFF. The CDR3 coding sequence is TGTGCCAGCAGTTTATTGGGAATAGGCCAAAATGAGCAGTTCTTC.

This clonotype occurred a few times. CDR3 sequence reads: CASSLEGARDEKLFF. In DNA, the CDR3 is TGTGCCAGCAGCTTAGAAGGGGCGCGGGATGAAAAACTGTTTTTT. The chain joins TRBV5-5 to TRBJ1-4, with D perhaps matching TRBD1 (5 bases). The germline gives CDR1 SGHKS, CDR2 YYEKEE (reference sequence). Trimming shortened V by 2 bases and J by 6 bases, and 14 bases separated the two germline ends. The CDR3 consists of 15 residues.

This clonotype was counted many times. The rearrangement links TRBV5-1 to TRBJ1-1; D ambiguous. Trimming stripped 2 bases from V and 1 base from J, with 9 bases between. Per germline, CDR1 SGHRS and CDR2 YFSETQ. The CDR3 runs 14 residues. CDR3 amino acids: CASSFGGGNTEAFF. The CDR3 DNA sequence: TGCGCCAGCAGCTTCGGTGGTGGGAACACTGAAGCTTTCTTT.

This clonotype was counted many times. The chain is built from TRBV6-6 and TRBJ2-1; perhaps TRBD2 as D (6 bases). CDR1 is MNHNY, CDR2 SVGAGI, per germline (reference sequence). The V end was cut by 7 bases, the J end by 6 bases, with 13 bases between. This CDR3 spans 13 amino acids. Here the CDR3 DNA reads TGTGCCAGCATCACCGGGGGTTTCAATGAGCAGTTCTTC. Protein product: CASITGGFNEQFF.

This clonotype was counted a few times. The J gene is TRBJ1-2, the V gene TRBV6-1; 9 bases align to TRBD1. Per germline, CDR1 MNHNS and CDR2 SASEGT. This CDR3 comprises 15 residues. With 6 bases clipped from V and 4 bases from J, the junction kept 9 bases outside the gene matches. CDR3 loop: CASRGDRESSYGYTF. Written as DNA, the CDR3 is TGTGCCAGCAGGGGGGACAGGGAGAGTAGCTATGGCTACACCTTC.

V usage is TRBV6-2 or TRBV6-3 and J usage is TRBJ2-5, with TRBD2 identical over 8 bases. Germline V gene data show CDR1 as MNHEY and CDR2 as SVGEGT. This CDR3 region has 15 residues. V shed 6 bases and J 2 bases; nucleotides not matched to a gene: 8. This CDR3 is CASSLIGTSQETQYF. CDR3 coding DNA: TGTGCCAGCAGCTTAATCGGGACTAGTCAAGAGACCCAGTACTTC.

The V gene is TRBV12-3 or TRBV12-4, the J gene TRBJ1-2; unclear D gene. Trimming removed 5 bases at V and 1 base at J, with 8 bases between. The CDR3 is 13 residues long. The chain's CDR3 is CASSETFNYGYTF. CDR3 sequence (DNA): TGTGCCAGCAGTGAAACCTTTAACTATGGCTACACCTTC.

This clonotype has ten or more counts. The J gene is TRBJ2-7, the V gene TRBV10-3; tentative D call: TRBD2 (6 bases). CDR3 size: 14 residues. Looked up from germline, CDR1 is ENHRY and CDR2 is SYGVKD. Trimming pared 0 bases from V and 1 base from J, leaving 7 bases between. The CDR3 region is CAISESSGSYEQYF. DNA of the CDR3: TGTGCCATCAGTGAGTCTAGCGGATCCTACGAGCAGTACTTC.

This clonotype came up a few times. The CDR3 spells CASSYRAATPYEQYF. CDR3 bases: TGTGCCAGCAGTTACCGAGCGGCCACCCCCTACGAGCAGTACTTC. This rearrangement joins TRBV3-1 to TRBJ2-7, with a tentative D call TRBD2 (5 bases). Germline lookup yields CDR1 LGHDT and CDR2 YNNKEL (reference sequence). Trimming took off 6 bases at V and 2 bases at J, with 17 bases between the two ends. The CDR3 covers 15 residues.

This clonotype was counted between two and nine times. The chain is built from TRBV20-1 and TRBJ1-2; TRBD1 might be the D (5 bases). This CDR3 region has 13 residues. Trimming pared 3 bases from V and 0 bases from J, leaving 8 bases between. Looked up from germline, CDR1 is DFQATT and CDR2 is SNEGSKA (reference sequence). For the CDR3, the DNA is TGCAGTGCTAGCAGGGACCCTAACTATGGCTACACCTTC. Translating gives CSASRDPNYGYTF.

This clonotype was detected only a few times. Here the CDR3 DNA reads TGCAGTGCTAGATCCACAGGGGACACTGAAGCTTTCTTT. It specifies CSARSTGDTEAFF. The chain combines TRBV20-1 with TRBJ1-1; 7 bases map to TRBD1. Trimming at V came to 2 bases and at J to 3 bases, leaving 3 bases not matched to a gene. The CDR3 spans 13 residues. Germline V CDR1 and CDR2: DFQATT, SNEGSKA (reference sequence).

The chain links TRBV4-2 to TRBJ2-3; 10 positions match TRBD1. CDR1 is LGHNA and CDR2 is YNFKEQ in the germline V gene. The CDR3 loop spans 15 amino acids. J lost 4 bases, V lost 2 bases, and 3 bases had no gene match. The CDR3 DNA sequence: TGTGCCAGCAGCCAACCGACAGGGGGCGCAGATACGCAGTATTTT. Protein: CASSQPTGGADTQYF.

This clonotype was detected ten times or more. The chain combines TRBV7-9 with TRBJ2-2, with 13 bases fitting TRBD2. The CDR3 covers 16 residues. The germline V gene encodes CDR1 SEHNR and CDR2 FQNEAQ (reference sequence). With 5 bases clipped from V and 4 bases from J, the junction kept 4 bases outside the gene matches. The CDR3 sequence is CASSGLAGDTTGELFF. CDR3 coding DNA: TGTGCCAGCAGCGGACTAGCGGGGGACACCACCGGGGAGCTGTTTTTT.

This clonotype was seen repeatedly, ten times or more. The V and J genes are TRBV27 and TRBJ2-2, with no clear D. Looked up from germline, CDR1 is MNHEY and CDR2 is SMNVEV (reference sequence). The CDR3 spans 13 residues. Trimming removed 2 bases from V and 4 bases from J, with 5 bases in between. CDR3 in amino acids: CASSLPRTGELFF. The CDR3 DNA reads TGTGCCAGCAGTTTACCTCGCACCGGGGAGCTGTTTTTT.

The chain joins TRBV20-1 to TRBJ2-1, with a tentative D call TRBD1 (5 bases). The ends were cut back, 5 bases at V and 8 bases at J, with 10 bases in the middle. The CDR3 length is 11 residues. Germline CDR1 is DFQATT and CDR2 is SNEGSKA (reference sequence). The CDR3 region is CSAQGSDEQFF. CDR3 bases: TGCAGTGCTCAGGGTTCCGATGAGCAGTTCTTC.

This clonotype has a handful of counts. The chain joins TRBV7-9 to TRBJ2-3, with TRBD2 matching over 9 bases. The V and J ends lost 5 bases and 3 bases, in that order; junction bases with no gene match: 6. CDR3 length equals 15 residues. From germline, CDR1 is SEHNR and CDR2 FQNEAQ (reference sequence). As DNA, the CDR3 is TGTGCCAGCAGCCCCAGGACTAGCGAAACAGATACGCAGTATTTT. As protein: CASSPRTSETDTQYF.

A few counts support this clonotype. The CDR3: CASSYDTDTQYF. The CDR3 nucleotides read TGTGCCAGCAGTTACGACACAGATACGCAGTATTTT. The gene calls are TRBV6-5 and TRBJ2-3; D ambiguous. The germline V gene encodes CDR1 MNHEY and CDR2 SVGAGI. Deletions cut 2 bases from V and 2 bases from J, with 2 bases between. This CDR3 region has 12 residues.

The J gene is TRBJ1-2, the V gene TRBV3-1, with a tentative D call TRBD1 (6 bases). V was shortened by 0 bases and J by 4 bases, with 12 bases between the two germline ends. The CDR3 has 15 residues. Germline V gene sequence: CDR1 LGHDT, CDR2 YNNKEL (reference sequence). The CDR3 region has the DNA TGTGCCAGCAGCCAAGATTTCGGGGGCGGCTATGGCTACACCTTC. Translation: CASSQDFGGGYGYTF.

J is TRBJ2-2 and V is TRBV11-3; a weak D match, TRBD1 (6 bases). The germline CDR1 and CDR2 sequences are SGHNT and YENEEA. This CDR3 spans 18 amino acids. V was shortened by 0 bases and J by 1 base, with 15 bases between the two germline ends. CDR3 amino acids: CASSLDHTGSRNTGELFF. In DNA, the CDR3 is TGTGCCAGCAGCTTAGACCATACAGGGAGTCGGAACACCGGGGAGCTGTTTTTT. Filled out from reference TRBV11-3 and TRBJ2-2, the complete variable domain reads EAGVVQSPRYKIIEKKQPVAFWCNPISGHNTLYWYLQNLGQGPELLIRYENEEAVDDSQLPKDRFSAERLKGVDSTLKIQPAELGDSAVYLCASSLDHTGSRNTGELFFGEGSRLTVL.

This clonotype was seen many times. The CDR3 nucleotides read TGCGCCAGCAGCCGAGCTTTCCGACAGGGTACCACAGATACGCAGTATTTT. Its protein product is CASSRAFRQGTTDTQYF. The chain couples TRBV4-3 to TRBJ2-3, with 7 nucleotides matching TRBD1. CDR1 and CDR2 (germline): LGHNA, YSLEER. CDR3 length: 17 residues. The V and J ends lost 4 bases and 2 bases, in that order; junction bases with no gene match: 12.

This clonotype was seen at least ten times. This chain connects TRBV12-3 or TRBV12-4 to TRBJ2-5, with D tentatively TRBD2 (6 bases). The CDR3 extends over 13 amino acids. V was pared by 2 bases and J by 5 bases, with 9 bases between. CDR3 loop: CASSLTSRETQYF. Written as DNA, the CDR3 is TGTGCCAGCAGTTTAACTAGCAGGGAGACCCAGTACTTC.

This clonotype was observed many times. This rearrangement joins TRBV6-1 to TRBJ1-1; weak D call: TRBD1 (5 bases). CDR3 length: 13 amino acids. Germline values: CDR1 MNHNS, CDR2 SASEGT. The V gene lost 2 bases and the J gene lost 1 base, with 5 bases spanning the gap. CDR3 sequence: CASSERGNTEAFF. The CDR3 region has the DNA TGTGCCAGCAGTGAAAGGGGGAACACTGAAGCTTTCTTT.

This clonotype was seen ten or more times. The chain has TRBV20-1 and TRBJ2-5, with D maybe TRBD2 (5 bases). The CDR3 has 14 amino acids. The germline CDR1 and CDR2 sequences are DFQATT and SNEGSKA (reference sequence). V lost 0 bases and J 7 bases, leaving 15 bases between the germline ends. In DNA form, the CDR3 reads TGCAGTGCTAGAGATTCCGAGGGAGTAGGGACCCAGTACTTC. Its translation: CSARDSEGVGTQYF.

There are many counts of this clonotype. The chain couples TRBV7-2 to TRBJ1-3; D is uncertain. V was shortened by 3 bases and J by 0 bases, with 6 bases between the two germline ends. There are 14 residues in the CDR3. Germline values: CDR1 SGHTA, CDR2 FQGNSA. CDR3 loop: CASSFHSSGNTIYF. CDR3 nucleotide sequence: TGTGCCAGCAGCTTTCATAGCTCTGGAAACACCATATATTTT.

This clonotype has ten or more counts. This sequence joins TRBV11-3 and TRBJ2-5; D unclear. The V gene lost 3 bases and the J gene lost 5 bases, with 10 bases spanning the gap. The CDR3 loop spans 13 amino acids. Germline lookup yields CDR1 SGHNT and CDR2 YENEEA. The CDR3, as DNA: TGTGCCAGCAGCTTGGGTTCTCGGGAGACCCAGTACTTC. Translating it yields CASSLGSRETQYF.